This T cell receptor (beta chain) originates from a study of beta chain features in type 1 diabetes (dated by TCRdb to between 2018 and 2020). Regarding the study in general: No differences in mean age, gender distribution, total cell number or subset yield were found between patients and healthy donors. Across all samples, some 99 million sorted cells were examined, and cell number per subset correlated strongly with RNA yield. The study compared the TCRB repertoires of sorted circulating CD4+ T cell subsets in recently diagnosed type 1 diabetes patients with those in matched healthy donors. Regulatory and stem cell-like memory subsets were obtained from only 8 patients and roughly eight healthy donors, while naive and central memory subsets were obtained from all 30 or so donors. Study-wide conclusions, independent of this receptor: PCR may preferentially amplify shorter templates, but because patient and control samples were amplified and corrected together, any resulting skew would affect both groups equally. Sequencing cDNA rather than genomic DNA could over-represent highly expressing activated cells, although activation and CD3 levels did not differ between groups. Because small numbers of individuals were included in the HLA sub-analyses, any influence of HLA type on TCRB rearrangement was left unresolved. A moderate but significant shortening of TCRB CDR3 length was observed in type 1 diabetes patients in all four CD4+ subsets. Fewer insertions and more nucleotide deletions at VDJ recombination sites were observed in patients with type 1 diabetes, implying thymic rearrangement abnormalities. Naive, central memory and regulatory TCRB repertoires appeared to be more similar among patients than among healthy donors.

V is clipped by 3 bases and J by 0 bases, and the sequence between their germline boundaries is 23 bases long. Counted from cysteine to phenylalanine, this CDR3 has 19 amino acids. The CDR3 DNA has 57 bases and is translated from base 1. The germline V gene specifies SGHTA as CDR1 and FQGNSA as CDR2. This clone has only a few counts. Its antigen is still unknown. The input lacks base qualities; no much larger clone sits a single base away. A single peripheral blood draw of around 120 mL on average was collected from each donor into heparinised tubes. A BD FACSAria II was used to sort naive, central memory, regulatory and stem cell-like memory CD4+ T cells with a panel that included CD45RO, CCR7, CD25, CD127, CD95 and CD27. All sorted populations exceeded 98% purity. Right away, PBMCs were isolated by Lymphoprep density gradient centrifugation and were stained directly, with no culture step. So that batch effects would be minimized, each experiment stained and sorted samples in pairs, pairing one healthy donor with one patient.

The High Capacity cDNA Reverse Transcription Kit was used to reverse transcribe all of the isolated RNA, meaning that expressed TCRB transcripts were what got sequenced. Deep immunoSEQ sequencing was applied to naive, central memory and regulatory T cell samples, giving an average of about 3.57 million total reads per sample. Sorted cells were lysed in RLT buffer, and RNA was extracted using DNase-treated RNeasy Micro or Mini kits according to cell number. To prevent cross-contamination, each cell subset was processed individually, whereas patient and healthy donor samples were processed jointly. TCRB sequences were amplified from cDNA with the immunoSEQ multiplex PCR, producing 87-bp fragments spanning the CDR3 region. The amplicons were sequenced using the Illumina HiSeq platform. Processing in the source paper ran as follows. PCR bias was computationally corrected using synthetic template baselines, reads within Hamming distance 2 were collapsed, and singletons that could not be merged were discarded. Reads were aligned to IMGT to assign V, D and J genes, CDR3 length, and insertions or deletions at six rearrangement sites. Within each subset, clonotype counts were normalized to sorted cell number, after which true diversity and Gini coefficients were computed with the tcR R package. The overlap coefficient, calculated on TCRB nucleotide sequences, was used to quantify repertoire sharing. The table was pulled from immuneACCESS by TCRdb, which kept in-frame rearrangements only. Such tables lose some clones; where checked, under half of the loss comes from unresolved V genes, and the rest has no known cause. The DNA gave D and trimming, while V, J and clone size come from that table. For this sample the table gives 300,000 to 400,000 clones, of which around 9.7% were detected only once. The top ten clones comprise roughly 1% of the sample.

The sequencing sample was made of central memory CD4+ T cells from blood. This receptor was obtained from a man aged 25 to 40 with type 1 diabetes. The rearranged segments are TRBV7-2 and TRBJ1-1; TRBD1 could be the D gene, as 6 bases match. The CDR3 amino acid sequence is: CASSFRSSDTQGLNTEAFF. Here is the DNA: TGTGCCAGCAGCTTCAGGTCTTCGGACACCCAGGGGCTGAACACTGAAGCTTTCTTT.